These 5 T cell receptor beta chains were all obtained from the same sample, sequenced in a study of blood T cell repertoires in COVID-19. TCRdb's table, derived via immunoSEQ multiplex PCR, lists solely in-frame clones and lacks some. The sample has 120,000 or so clones, roughly 91% seen once. What was sequenced was peripheral blood. These receptors all come from a human donor in a cohort sampled during active COVID-19.

This sequence joins TRBV2 and TRBJ2-7; no firm D call. Germline assignment: CDR1 SNHLY and CDR2 FYNNEI. The V end was cut by 3 bases, the J end by 2 bases, with 5 bases between. There are 12 residues in the CDR3. The CDR3 spells CASSDGAYEQYF. The DNA of the CDR3 is TGTGCCAGCAGTGACGGTGCCTACGAGCAGTACTTC.

This chain joins TRBV6-2 or TRBV6-3 and TRBJ2-1; 7 bases agree with TRBD1. Germline V gene sequence: CDR1 MNHEY, CDR2 SVGEGT. The V and J ends lost 6 bases and 3 bases, in that order; junction bases with no gene match: 8. CDR3 length: 15 amino acids. CDR3 nucleotides: TGTGCCAGCAGCCCCACAGGGGACATCTACAATGAGCAGTTCTTC. This sequence encodes CASSPTGDIYNEQFF.

The table lists this clone with a count of one. The rearrangement joins TRBV6-5 to TRBJ2-2; maybe TRBD1 (5 bases). V was shortened by 2 bases and J by 1 base, with 8 bases between the two germline ends. The length of the CDR3 is 15 residues. Germline assignment: CDR1 MNHEY and CDR2 SVGAGI. The CDR3 here is CASSYRQGNTGELFF. In DNA, the CDR3 is TGTGCCAGCAGTTACCGGCAGGGGAACACCGGGGAGCTGTTTTTT.

In its sample, this clone was seen once. The J gene is TRBJ2-7, the V gene TRBV11-2, with 13 bases that match TRBD2. J lost 6 bases, V lost 4 bases, and 6 bases had no gene match. This CDR3 contains 15 residues. Germline loops: CDR1 SGHAT, CDR2 FQNNGV. This chain's CDR3 is CASSSEGLAGIEQYF. The CDR3 coding sequence is TGTGCCAGCAGCTCCGAGGGACTAGCGGGAATCGAGCAGTACTTC.

This chain connects TRBV9 to TRBJ2-1, with 9 bases aligning to TRBD1. The V and J ends lost 4 bases and 4 bases, in that order; junction bases with no gene match: 9. This CDR3 comprises 16 residues. CDR1 is SGDLS and CDR2 is YYNGEE in the germline V gene. The CDR3 coding sequence is TGTGCCAGCAGCACCCAGGGACAGGGTTCTTACAATGAGCAGTTCTTC. As protein: CASSTQGQGSYNEQFF. Drawing the rest from reference TRBV9 and TRBJ2-1, the complete variable domain is DSGVTQTPKHLITATGQRVTLRCSPRSGDLSVYWYQQSLDQGLQFLIQYYNGEERAKGNILERFSAQQFPDLHSELNLSSLELGDSALYFCASSTQGQGSYNEQFFGPGTRLTVL.